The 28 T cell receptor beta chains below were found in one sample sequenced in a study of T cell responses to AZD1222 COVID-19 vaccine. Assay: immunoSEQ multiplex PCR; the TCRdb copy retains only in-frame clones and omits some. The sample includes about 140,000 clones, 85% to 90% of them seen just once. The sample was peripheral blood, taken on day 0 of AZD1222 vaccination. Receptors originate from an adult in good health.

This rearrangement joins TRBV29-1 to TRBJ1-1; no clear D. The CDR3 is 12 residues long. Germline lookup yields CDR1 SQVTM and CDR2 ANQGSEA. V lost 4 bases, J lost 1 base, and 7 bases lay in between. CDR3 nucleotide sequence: TGCAGCGTTGGGTTTAGGAACACTGAAGCTTTCTTT. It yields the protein CSVGFRNTEAFF. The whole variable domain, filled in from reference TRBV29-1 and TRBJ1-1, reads SAVISQKPSRDICQRGTSLTIQCQVDSQVTMMFWYRQQPGQSLTLIATANQGSEATYESGFVIDKFPISRPNLTFSTLTVSNMSPEDSSIYLCSVGFRNTEAFFGQGTRLTVV.

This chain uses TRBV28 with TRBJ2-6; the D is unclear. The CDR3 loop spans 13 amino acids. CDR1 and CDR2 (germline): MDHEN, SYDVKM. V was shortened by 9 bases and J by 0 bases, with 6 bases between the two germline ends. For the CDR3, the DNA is TGTGCCAGTTACTTCTCTGGGGCCAACGTCCTGACTTTC. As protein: CASYFSGANVLTF.

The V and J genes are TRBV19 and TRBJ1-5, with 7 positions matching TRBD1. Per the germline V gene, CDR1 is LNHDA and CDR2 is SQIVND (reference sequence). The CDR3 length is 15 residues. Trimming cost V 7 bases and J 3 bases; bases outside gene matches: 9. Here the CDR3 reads CASTPRQGFNQPQHF. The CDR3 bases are TGTGCCAGTACCCCTCGACAGGGCTTCAATCAGCCCCAGCATTTT.

CDR3 in DNA: TGTGCCTGGAGTGTACAAGGCGGGAACGGGGAGCTGTTTTTT. Translating gives CAWSVQGGNGELFF. The chain uses TRBV30 and TRBJ2-2, with D possibly TRBD2 on 6 matching bases. This CDR3 comprises 14 residues. Per germline, CDR1 GTSNPN and CDR2 SVGIG (reference sequence). Deletions cut 0 bases from V and 7 bases from J, with 12 bases between.

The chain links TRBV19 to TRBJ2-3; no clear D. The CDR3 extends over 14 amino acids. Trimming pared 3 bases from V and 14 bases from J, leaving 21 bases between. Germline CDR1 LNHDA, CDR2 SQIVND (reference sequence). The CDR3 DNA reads TGTGCCAGTAGTATCCAGGACGTGTCCAGTAAGGTGTATTTT. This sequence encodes CASSIQDVSSKVYF. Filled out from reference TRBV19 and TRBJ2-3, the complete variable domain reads DGGITQSPKYLFRKEGQNVTLSCEQNLNHDAMYWYRQDPGQGLRLIYYSQIVNDFQKGDIAEGYSVSREKKESFPLTVTSAQKNPTAFYLCASSIQDVSSKVYFGPGTRLTVL.

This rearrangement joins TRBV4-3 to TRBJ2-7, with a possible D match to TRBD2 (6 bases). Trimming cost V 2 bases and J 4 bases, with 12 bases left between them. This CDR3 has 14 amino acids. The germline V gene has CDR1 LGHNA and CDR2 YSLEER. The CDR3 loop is CASSQFGGAYEQYF. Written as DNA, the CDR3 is TGCGCCAGCAGCCAATTCGGGGGAGCGTACGAGCAGTACTTC.

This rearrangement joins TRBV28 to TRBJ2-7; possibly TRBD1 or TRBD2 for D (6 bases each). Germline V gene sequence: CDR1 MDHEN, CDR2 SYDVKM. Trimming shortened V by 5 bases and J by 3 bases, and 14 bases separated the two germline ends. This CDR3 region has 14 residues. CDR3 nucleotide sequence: TGTGCCAGCAGTACCCGACAGGAGGGCTACGAGCAGTACTTC. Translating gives CASSTRQEGYEQYF.

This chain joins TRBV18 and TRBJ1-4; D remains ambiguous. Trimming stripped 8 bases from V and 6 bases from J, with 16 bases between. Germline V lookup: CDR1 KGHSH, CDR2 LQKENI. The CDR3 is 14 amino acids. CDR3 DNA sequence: TGTGCCAGCCGCTCCCGGGAGCAGGATGAAAAACTGTTTTTT. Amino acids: CASRSREQDEKLFF.

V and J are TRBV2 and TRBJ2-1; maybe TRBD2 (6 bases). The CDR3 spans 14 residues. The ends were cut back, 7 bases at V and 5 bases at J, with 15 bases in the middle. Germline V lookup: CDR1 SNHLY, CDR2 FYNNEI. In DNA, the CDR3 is TGTGCCAGCAAGGCGGGACCAGCTCACAATGAGCAGTTCTTC. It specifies CASKAGPAHNEQFF.

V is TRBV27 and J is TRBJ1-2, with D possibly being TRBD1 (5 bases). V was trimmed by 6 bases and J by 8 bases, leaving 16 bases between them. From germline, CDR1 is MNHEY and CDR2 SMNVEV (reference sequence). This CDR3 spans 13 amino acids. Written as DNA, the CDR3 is TGTGCCAGCAGCAACGAGGGGTTCGGCGGCTACACCTTC. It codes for CASSNEGFGGYTF.

CDR3 region: CASSHIKGGSGANVLTF. CDR3 sequence (DNA): TGTGCCAGCAGCCACATCAAGGGGGGCTCTGGGGCCAACGTCCTGACTTTC. The V and J genes are TRBV3-1 (or the pseudogene TRBV3-2) and TRBJ2-6; D might be TRBD1 or TRBD2, each matching 6 bases. The V and J ends lost 3 bases and 0 bases respectively, with 12 bases between them. The CDR3 extends over 17 amino acids. CDR1 and CDR2 (germline): LGHDT, YNNKEL (reference sequence).

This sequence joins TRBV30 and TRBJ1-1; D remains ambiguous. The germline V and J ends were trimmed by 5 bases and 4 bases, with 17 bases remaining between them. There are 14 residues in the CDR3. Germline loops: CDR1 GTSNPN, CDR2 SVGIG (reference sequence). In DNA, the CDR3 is TGTGCCTGGGATCCCATGACGGCCTCCACTGAAGCTTTCTTT. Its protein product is CAWDPMTASTEAFF.

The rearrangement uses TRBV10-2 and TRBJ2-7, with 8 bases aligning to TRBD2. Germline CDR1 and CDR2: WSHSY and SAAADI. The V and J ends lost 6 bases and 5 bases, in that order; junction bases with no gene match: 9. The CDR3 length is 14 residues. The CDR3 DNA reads TGCGCCAGCAGGCCGGGGACTAGTCAACACGAGCAGTACTTC. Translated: CASRPGTSQHEQYF.

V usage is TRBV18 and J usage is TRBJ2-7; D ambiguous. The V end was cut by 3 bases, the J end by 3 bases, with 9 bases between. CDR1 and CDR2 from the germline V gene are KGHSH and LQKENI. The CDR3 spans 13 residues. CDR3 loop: CASSPLDIYEQYF. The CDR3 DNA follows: TGTGCCAGCTCACCTCTCGACATCTACGAGCAGTACTTC.

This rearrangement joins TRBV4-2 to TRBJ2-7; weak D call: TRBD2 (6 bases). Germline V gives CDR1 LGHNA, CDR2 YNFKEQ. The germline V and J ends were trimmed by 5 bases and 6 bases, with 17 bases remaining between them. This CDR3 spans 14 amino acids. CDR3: CASSWGVGEGEQYF. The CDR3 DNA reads TGTGCCAGCAGCTGGGGGGTGGGAGAGGGCGAGCAGTACTTC.

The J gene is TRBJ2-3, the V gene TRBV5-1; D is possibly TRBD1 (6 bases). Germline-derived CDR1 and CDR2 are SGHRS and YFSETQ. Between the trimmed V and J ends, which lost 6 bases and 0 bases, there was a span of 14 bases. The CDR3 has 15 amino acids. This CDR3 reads CASIHRTDSTDTQYF. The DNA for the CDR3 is TGCGCCAGCATTCACAGGACAGATAGCACAGATACGCAGTATTTT.

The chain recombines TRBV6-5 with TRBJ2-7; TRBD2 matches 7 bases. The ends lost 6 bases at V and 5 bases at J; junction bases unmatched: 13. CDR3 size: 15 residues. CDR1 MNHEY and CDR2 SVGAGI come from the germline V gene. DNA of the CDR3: TGTGCCAGCAGCCCCGGGTGGGAGGGCGTTAACGAGCAGTACTTC. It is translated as CASSPGWEGVNEQYF.

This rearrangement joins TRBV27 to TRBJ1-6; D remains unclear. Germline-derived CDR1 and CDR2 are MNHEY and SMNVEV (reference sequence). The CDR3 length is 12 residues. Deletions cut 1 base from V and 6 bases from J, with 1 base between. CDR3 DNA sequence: TGTGCCAGCAGTTTATTTAATTCACCCCTCCACTTT. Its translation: CASSLFNSPLHF.

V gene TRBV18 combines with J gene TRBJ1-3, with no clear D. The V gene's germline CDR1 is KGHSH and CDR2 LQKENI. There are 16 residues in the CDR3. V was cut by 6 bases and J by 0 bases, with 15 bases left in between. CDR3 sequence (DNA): TGTGCCAGCTCCAACCAGGACGGAATCTCTGGAAACACCATATATTTT. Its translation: CASSNQDGISGNTIYF.

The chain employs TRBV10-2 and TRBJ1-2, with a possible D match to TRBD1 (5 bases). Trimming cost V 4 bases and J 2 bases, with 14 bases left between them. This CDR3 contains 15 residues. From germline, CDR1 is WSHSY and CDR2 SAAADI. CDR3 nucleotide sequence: TGCGCCAGCAGTGGGGACTCCCGGGACAACTATGGCTACACCTTC. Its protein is CASSGDSRDNYGYTF.

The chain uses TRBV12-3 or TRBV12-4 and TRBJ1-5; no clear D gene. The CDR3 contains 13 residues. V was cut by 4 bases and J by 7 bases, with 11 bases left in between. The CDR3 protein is CASSSARVQPQHF. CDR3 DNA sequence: TGTGCCAGCAGTTCAGCGAGGGTCCAGCCCCAGCATTTT.

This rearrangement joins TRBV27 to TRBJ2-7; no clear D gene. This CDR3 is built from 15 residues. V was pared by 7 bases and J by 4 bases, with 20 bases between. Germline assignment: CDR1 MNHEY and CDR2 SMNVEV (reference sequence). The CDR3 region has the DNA TGTGCCAGCACCTTAAGACCGGGCCCGACTTACGAGCAGTACTTC. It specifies CASTLRPGPTYEQYF.

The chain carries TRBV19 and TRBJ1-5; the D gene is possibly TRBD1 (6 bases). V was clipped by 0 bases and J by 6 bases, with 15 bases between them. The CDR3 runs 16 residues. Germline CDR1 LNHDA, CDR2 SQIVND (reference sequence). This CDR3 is CASSIEGGHGSQPQHF. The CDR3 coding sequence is TGTGCCAGTAGTATAGAAGGGGGGCACGGGAGTCAGCCCCAGCATTTT. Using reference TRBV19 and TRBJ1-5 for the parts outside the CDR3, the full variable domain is DGGITQSPKYLFRKEGQNVTLSCEQNLNHDAMYWYRQDPGQGLRLIYYSQIVNDFQKGDIAEGYSVSREKKESFPLTVTSAQKNPTAFYLCASSIEGGHGSQPQHFGDGTRLSIL.

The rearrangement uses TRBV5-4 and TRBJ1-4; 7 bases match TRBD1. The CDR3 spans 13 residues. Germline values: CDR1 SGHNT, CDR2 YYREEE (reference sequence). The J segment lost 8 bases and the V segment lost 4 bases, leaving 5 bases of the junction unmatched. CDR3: CASSRSRGEKLFF. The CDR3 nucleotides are TGTGCCAGCAGCCGGAGCAGGGGGGAAAAACTGTTTTTT.

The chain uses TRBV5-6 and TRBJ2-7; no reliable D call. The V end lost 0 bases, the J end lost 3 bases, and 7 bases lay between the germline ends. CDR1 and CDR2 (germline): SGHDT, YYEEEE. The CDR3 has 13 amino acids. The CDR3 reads CASSLGSHYEQYF. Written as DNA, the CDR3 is TGTGCCAGCAGCTTGGGGAGTCACTACGAGCAGTACTTC. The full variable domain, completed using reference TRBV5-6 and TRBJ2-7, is DAGVTQSPTHLIKTRGQQVTLRCSPKSGHDTVSWYQQALGQGPQFIFQYYEEEERQRGNFPDRFSGHQFPNYSSELNVNALLLGDSALYLCASSLGSHYEQYFGPGTRLTVT.

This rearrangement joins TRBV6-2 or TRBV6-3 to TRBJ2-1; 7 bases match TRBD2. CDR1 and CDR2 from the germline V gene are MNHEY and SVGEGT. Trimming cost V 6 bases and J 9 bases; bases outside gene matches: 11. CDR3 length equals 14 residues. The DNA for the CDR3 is TGTGCCAGCAGACCTTCTGCGGGGGTTTGTGAGCAGTTCTTC. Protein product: CASRPSAGVCEQFF.

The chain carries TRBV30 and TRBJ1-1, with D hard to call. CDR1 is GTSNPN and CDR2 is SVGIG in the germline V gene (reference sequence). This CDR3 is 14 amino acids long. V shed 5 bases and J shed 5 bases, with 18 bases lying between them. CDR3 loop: CAWVPVGWKTEAFF. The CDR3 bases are TGTGCCTGGGTCCCAGTGGGGTGGAAGACTGAAGCTTTCTTT. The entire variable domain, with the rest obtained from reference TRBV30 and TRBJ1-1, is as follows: SQTIHQWPATLVQPVGSPLSLECTVEGTSNPNLYWYRQAAGRGLQLLFYSVGIGQISSEVPQNLSASRPQDRQFILSSKKLLLSDSGFYLCAWVPVGWKTEAFFGQGTRLTVV.

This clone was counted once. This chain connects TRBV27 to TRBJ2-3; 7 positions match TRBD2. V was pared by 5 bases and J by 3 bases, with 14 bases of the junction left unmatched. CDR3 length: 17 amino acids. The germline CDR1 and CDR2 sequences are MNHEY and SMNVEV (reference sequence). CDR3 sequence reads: CASSRWEGTLWTDTQYF. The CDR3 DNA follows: TGTGCCAGCAGTCGCTGGGAGGGGACGTTATGGACAGATACGCAGTATTTT.